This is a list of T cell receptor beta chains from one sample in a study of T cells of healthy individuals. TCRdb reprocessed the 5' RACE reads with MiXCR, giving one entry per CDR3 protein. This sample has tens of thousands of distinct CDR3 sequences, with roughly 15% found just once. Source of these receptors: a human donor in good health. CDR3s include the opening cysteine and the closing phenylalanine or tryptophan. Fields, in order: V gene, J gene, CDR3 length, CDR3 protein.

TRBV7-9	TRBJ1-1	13	CVSSFSGNTEAFF
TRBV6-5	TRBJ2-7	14	CASSPGQGVVGQYF
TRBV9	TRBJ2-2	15	CASSVGGGVTGELFF
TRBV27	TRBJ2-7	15	CASSLRTSGFYEQYF
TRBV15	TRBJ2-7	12	CATSTTAYEQYF
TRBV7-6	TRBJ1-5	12	CASSLRSQPQHF
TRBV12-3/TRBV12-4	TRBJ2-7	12	CASSWAGYEQYF
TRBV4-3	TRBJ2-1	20	CASSQDPGLAGESSYNEQFF
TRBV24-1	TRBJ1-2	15	CATSDGQPPNYGYTF
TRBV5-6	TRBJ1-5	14	CASSLPGTNQPQHF
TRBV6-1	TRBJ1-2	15	CASSETVLGHYGYTF
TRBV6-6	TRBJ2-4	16	CASSWALEVAKNIQYF
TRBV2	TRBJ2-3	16	CASKRTAGGATDTQYF
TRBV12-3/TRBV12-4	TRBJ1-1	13	CASRHEGDTEAFF
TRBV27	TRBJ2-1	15	CASSSSGRGYNEQFF
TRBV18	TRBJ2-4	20	CASSPYAPMTGRLAKNIQYF
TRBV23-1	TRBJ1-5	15	CASSYLGQPMGPQHF
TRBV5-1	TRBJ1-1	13	CASSFGALGEAFF
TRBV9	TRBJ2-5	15	CASSVATTGKETQYF
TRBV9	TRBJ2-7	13	CASGAGETYEQYF
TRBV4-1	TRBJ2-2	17	CASSPQGVGPGTGELFF
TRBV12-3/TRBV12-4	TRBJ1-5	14	CASSLGSFNQPQHF
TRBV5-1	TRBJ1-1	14	CASSLGATNTEAFF
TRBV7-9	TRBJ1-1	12	CASSLENTEAFF
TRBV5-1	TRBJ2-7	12	CASSWDRGEQYF
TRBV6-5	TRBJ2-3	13	CASSPKGADTQYF
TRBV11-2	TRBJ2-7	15	CASSLDYGGFNEQYF